This TCR beta chain was identified in a study of T cell changes during pregnancy in multiple sclerosis. V was trimmed by 11 bases and J by 1 base, leaving 14 bases between them. This CDR3 is built from 14 residues. CDR1 and CDR2 from the germline V gene are MNHNS and SASEGT. TCRdb keeps only in-frame clones here, not all; method: immunoSEQ multiplex PCR. Here the sample spans about 79,000 clones, roughly 93% being singletons. The receptor was isolated from a female donor in good health, enrolled as a control in a pregnancy study. The sequencing here drew on peripheral blood, taken in the second trimester of pregnancy. J is TRBJ2-2 and V is TRBV6-1; possible D gene TRBD1, 5 bases. The DNA for the CDR3 is TGTGCCTCCCGAGACAGCGAGAACACCGGGGAGCTGTTTTTT. Translating it yields CASRDSENTGELFF.